A selection of T cell receptor beta chains follows, all from one sample in a study of blood T cell repertoires in COVID-19. Profiling relied on immunoSEQ multiplex PCR, and the TCRdb table lists in-frame clones only, not all of them. This sample carries about 160,000 clones, 85% of them seen once, and the ten largest clones take 1.1%. Sequenced: peripheral blood. The receptor set was obtained from a middle-aged man with acute or convalescent COVID-19. Each CDR3 is given with its conserved first and last residue. D genes are given only for firm matches. Clone size, where shown, is once, few, many, or a class for clones that have expanded.

j_gene | v_gene | d_gene | abundance | CDR3aa | CDR3nt
TRBJ1-1 | TRBV27 | TRBD1 | . | CASRGHRTGAVNTEAFF | TGTGCCAGCAGAGGGCATAGGACAGGGGCGGTGAACACTGAAGCTTTCTTT
TRBJ2-1 | TRBV7-2 | TRBD2 | . | CASSLGLAGGLRNEQFF | TGTGCCAGCAGCTTAGGTTTAGCGGGGGGCCTTCGGAATGAGCAGTTCTTC
TRBJ2-1 | TRBV29-1 | . | . | CSVTLDRYNEQFF | TGCAGCGTTACCCTCGACAGATACAATGAGCAGTTCTTC
TRBJ1-5 | TRBV2 | TRBD1 | once | CASGRTGNSNQPQHF | TGTGCCAGCGGCAGGACAGGGAATAGCAATCAGCCCCAGCATTTT
TRBJ1-6 | TRBV7-2 | TRBD1 | . | CASSQGTGLTPLHF | TGTGCCAGCAGCCAAGGGACAGGGTTGACACCCCTCCACTTT
TRBJ1-2 | TRBV27 | . | . | CASSSRGISGYTF | TGTGCCAGCAGCTCCAGGGGTATCTCTGGCTACACCTTC
TRBJ2-2 | TRBV5-6 | TRBD1 | . | CASSWGTGKSTGELFF | TGTGCCAGCAGCTGGGGGACAGGGAAAAGTACCGGGGAGCTGTTTTTT
TRBJ2-3 | TRBV9 | TRBD2 | . | CASSDGLAGGPGDTQYF | TGTGCCAGCAGCGACGGACTAGCGGGGGGGCCGGGAGATACGCAGTATTTT
TRBJ2-7 | TRBV11-3 | TRBD2 | once | CASSSGGVDEQYF | TGTGCCAGCAGCTCCGGGGGGGTAGACGAGCAGTACTTC
TRBJ1-5 | TRBV6-1 | TRBD1 | . | CASSEGFTGADQPQHF | TGTGCCAGCAGTGAAGGATTCACAGGGGCAGATCAGCCCCAGCATTTT
TRBJ2-2 | TRBV6-5 | . | . | CASSLTGQANTGELFF | TGTGCCAGCAGTTTGACAGGACAAGCGAACACCGGGGAGCTGTTTTTT
TRBJ2-5 | TRBV7-6 | TRBD2 | . | CASSLFSGGTQETQYF | TGTGCCAGCAGCTTGTTTAGCGGGGGGACCCAAGAGACCCAGTACTTC
TRBJ2-7 | TRBV23-1 | . | . | CASRSRGSPYEQYF | TGCGCCAGCAGGTCCAGGGGCAGCCCCTACGAGCAGTACTTC
TRBJ1-3 | TRBV4-2 | TRBD1 | . | CASSPTGEVPIYF | TGTGCCAGCAGCCCCACAGGGGAAGTCCCCATATATTTT
TRBJ2-1 | TRBV5-4 | . | . | CASSLLGREQFF | TGTGCCAGCAGTCTGCTGGGGCGTGAGCAGTTCTTC
TRBJ2-4 | TRBV19 | . | . | CASSLQGSLAKNIQYF | TGTGCCAGTAGTTTACAGGGTTCCCTAGCCAAAAACATTCAGTACTTC
TRBJ2-7 | TRBV5-6 | TRBD1 | . | CASSGRTGGSGEQYF | TGTGCCAGCAGCGGCCGGACAGGGGGATCGGGCGAGCAGTACTTC
TRBJ2-1 | TRBV30 | TRBD1 | . | CAWSEGTDNEQFF | TGTGCCTGGAGTGAAGGGACAGACAATGAGCAGTTCTTC
TRBJ1-1 | TRBV3-1/TRBV3-2 | . | . | CASSQELWGRGTEAFF | TGTGCCAGCAGCCAAGAATTATGGGGGAGGGGCACTGAAGCTTTCTTT
TRBJ1-1 | TRBV6-6 | . | . | CASSLAGYTEAFF | TGTGCCAGCAGCCTCGCGGGGTACACTGAAGCTTTCTTT
TRBJ1-2 | TRBV24-1 | TRBD1 | . | CATSEGTGGYGYTF | TGTGCCACCAGTGAAGGGACAGGGGGGTATGGCTACACCTTC
TRBJ2-1 | TRBV24-1 | TRBD2 | . | CATSGFIAGGSLKQSNEQFF | TGTGCCACCAGTGGTTTTATAGCGGGGGGTTCCCTTAAACAAAGCAATGAGCAGTTCTTC
TRBJ2-7 | TRBV5-4 | TRBD1 | . | CASSFGWTGGAYEQYF | TGTGCCAGCAGCTTTGGGTGGACAGGGGGCGCTTACGAGCAGTACTTC
TRBJ2-7 | TRBV15 | . | . | CATSRDLQGYEQYF | TGTGCCACCAGCAGAGATCTTCAGGGCTACGAGCAGTACTTC
TRBJ1-1 | TRBV7-9 | . | . | CASSPRAGTIGTEAFF | TGTGCCAGCAGCCCCCGGGCCGGGACTATCGGCACTGAAGCTTTCTTT
TRBJ2-5 | TRBV5-6 | . | . | CASSFGQQETQYF | TGTGCCAGCAGCTTCGGACAGCAAGAGACCCAGTACTTC
TRBJ2-7 | TRBV4-2 | . | . | CASSQDATEPYEQYF | TGTGCCAGCAGCCAAGATGCCACAGAGCCCTACGAGCAGTACTTC
TRBJ2-3 | TRBV27 | . | . | CASSLSGRGPDTQYF | TGTGCCAGCAGTTTATCAGGGCGGGGGCCAGATACGCAGTATTTT
TRBJ1-2 | TRBV5-5 | . | . | CASSSETGNYGYTF | TGTGCCAGCAGCTCAGAGACAGGAAACTATGGCTACACCTTC
TRBJ1-6 | TRBV2 | . | . | CASTGVISPLHF | TGTGCCAGCACCGGGGTGATTTCACCCCTCCACTTT
TRBJ2-5 | TRBV19 | TRBD2 | once | CASISGGARETQYF | TGTGCCAGTATTAGCGGGGGGGCCCGAGAGACCCAGTACTTC
TRBJ1-1 | TRBV27 | . | . | CASSLSGWSGGAWRAFF | TGTGCCAGCAGTTTATCTGGGTGGTCCGGCGGGGCCTGGAGGGCTTTCTTT
TRBJ1-1 | TRBV12-3/TRBV12-4 | . | few | CASSSAGIPEAFF | TGTGCCAGCAGTTCTGCAGGGATCCCTGAAGCTTTCTTT
TRBJ1-4 | TRBV15 | TRBD1 | . | CATSRDRRTGDEKLFF | TGTGCCACCAGCAGAGATCGGCGGACAGGGGACGAAAAACTGTTTTTT
TRBJ2-2 | TRBV25-1 | . | . | CASSDFGTANTGELFF | TGTGCCAGCAGTGATTTCGGCACAGCGAACACCGGGGAGCTGTTTTTT
TRBJ1-1 | TRBV6-6 | TRBD1 | . | CASSPRDSNTEAFF | TGTGCCAGCAGTCCCCGGGACAGCAACACTGAAGCTTTCTTT
TRBJ2-2 | TRBV5-1 | . | once | CASSLYGGTGELFF | TGCGCCAGCAGCTTGTACGGTGGCACCGGGGAGCTGTTTTTT
TRBJ1-5 | TRBV7-3 | . | . | CASSPGMLGQPQHF | TGTGCCAGCAGCCCGGGGATGCTCGGTCAGCCCCAGCATTTT
TRBJ1-1 | TRBV7-9 | TRBD1 | . | CASSLPTGGYMNTEAFF | TGTGCCAGCAGCTTACCGACAGGGGGTTACATGAACACTGAAGCTTTCTTT
TRBJ1-3 | TRBV7-9 | TRBD1 | . | CASSSGQSSGNTIYF | TGTGCCAGCAGTTCGGGACAGAGCTCTGGAAACACCATATATTTT
TRBJ2-3 | TRBV25-1 | . | . | CASSYREDTQYF | TGTGCCAGCAGTTATAGAGAAGATACGCAGTATTTT
TRBJ2-5 | TRBV14 | . | . | CASSQRTVEETQYF | TGTGCCAGCAGCCAGCGGACAGTAGAAGAGACCCAGTACTTC
TRBJ2-1 | TRBV7-2 | TRBD2 | once | CASSLGASGGPPYNEQFF | TGTGCCAGCAGCTTAGGAGCTAGCGGGGGACCACCCTACAATGAGCAGTTCTTC
TRBJ2-3 | TRBV5-6 | . | . | CASSLGGYTDTQYF | TGTGCCAGCAGCTTGGGAGGGTACACAGATACGCAGTATTTT
TRBJ2-1 | TRBV6-5 | . | . | CASKRGPVMEQFF | TGTGCCAGCAAACGAGGTCCCGTGATGGAGCAGTTCTTC
TRBJ1-5 | TRBV27 | . | . | CASRAGSLGQPQHF | TGTGCCAGCAGGGCGGGGTCCCTAGGTCAGCCCCAGCATTTT
TRBJ2-1 | TRBV29-1 | TRBD2 | . | CSVGGGYNEQFF | TGCAGCGTCGGCGGGGGCTACAATGAGCAGTTCTTC
TRBJ1-6 | TRBV7-9 | . | . | CASSAGDSPLHF | TGTGCCAGCAGTGCAGGGGATTCACCCCTCCACTTT
TRBJ2-3 | TRBV5-1 | TRBD2 | . | CASSSGLASADTQYF | TGCGCCAGCAGCTCGGGACTAGCGAGCGCAGATACGCAGTATTTT
TRBJ2-7 | TRBV9 | . | . | CASSVDGATAYEQYF | TGTGCCAGCAGCGTAGACGGAGCGACCGCCTACGAGCAGTACTTC
TRBJ1-1 | TRBV19 | . | . | CASSNTRVGNEAFF | TGTGCCAGTAGTAATACCAGGGTAGGGAATGAAGCTTTCTTT
TRBJ1-6 | TRBV7-9 | TRBD1 | . | CASSSDRVGSPLHF | TGTGCCAGCAGCTCCGACAGGGTAGGATCACCCCTCCACTTT
TRBJ2-5 | TRBV5-1 | TRBD1 | . | CASSWGDRQETQYF | TGCGCCAGCAGCTGGGGGGACAGGCAAGAGACCCAGTACTTC
TRBJ1-1 | TRBV2 | . | . | CASSEDRDTEAFF | TGTGCCAGCAGTGAAGACAGGGACACTGAAGCTTTCTTT
TRBJ2-3 | TRBV27 | TRBD2 | . | CASSLGFGGGSTDTQYF | TGTGCCAGCAGTTTAGGGTTTGGCGGGGGAAGCACAGATACGCAGTATTTT
TRBJ1-1 | TRBV2 | TRBD1 | few | CASSDGQGAGRVTEAFF | TGTGCCAGCAGTGATGGGCAGGGGGCAGGAAGGGTCACTGAAGCTTTCTTT